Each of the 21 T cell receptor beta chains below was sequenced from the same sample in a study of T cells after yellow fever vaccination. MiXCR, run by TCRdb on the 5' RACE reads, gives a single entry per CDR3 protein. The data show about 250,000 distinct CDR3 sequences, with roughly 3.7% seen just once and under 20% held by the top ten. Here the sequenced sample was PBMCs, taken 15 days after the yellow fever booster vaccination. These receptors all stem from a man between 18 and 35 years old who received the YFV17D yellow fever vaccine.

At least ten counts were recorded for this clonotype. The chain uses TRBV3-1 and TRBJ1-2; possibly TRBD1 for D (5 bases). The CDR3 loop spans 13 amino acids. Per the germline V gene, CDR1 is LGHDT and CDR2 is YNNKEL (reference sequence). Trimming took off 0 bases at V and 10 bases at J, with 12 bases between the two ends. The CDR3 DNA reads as TGTGCCAGCAGCCAAGATGGCGGGGCGAACTACACCTTC. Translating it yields CASSQDGGANYTF.

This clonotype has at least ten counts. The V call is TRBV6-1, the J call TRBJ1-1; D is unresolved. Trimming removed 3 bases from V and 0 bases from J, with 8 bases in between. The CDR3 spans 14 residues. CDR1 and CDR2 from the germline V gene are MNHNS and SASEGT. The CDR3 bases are TGTGCCAGCAGTGAGCCAGGACTGAACACTGAAGCTTTCTTT. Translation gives CASSEPGLNTEAFF.

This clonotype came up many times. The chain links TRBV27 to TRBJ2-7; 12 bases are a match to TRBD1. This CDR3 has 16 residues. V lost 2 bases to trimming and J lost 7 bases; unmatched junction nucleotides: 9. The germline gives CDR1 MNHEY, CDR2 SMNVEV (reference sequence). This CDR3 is CASSLVGTGGLGEQYF. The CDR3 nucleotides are TGTGCCAGCAGTTTAGTTGGGACAGGGGGCCTGGGGGAGCAGTACTTC.

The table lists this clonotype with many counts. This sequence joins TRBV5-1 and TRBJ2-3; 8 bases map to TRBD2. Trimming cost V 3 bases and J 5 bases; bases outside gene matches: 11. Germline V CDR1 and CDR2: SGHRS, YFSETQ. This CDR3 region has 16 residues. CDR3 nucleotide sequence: TGCGCCAGCAGCTCCCTTTCGGGGGGGGCATTAGATACGCAGTATTTT. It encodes CASSSLSGGALDTQYF.

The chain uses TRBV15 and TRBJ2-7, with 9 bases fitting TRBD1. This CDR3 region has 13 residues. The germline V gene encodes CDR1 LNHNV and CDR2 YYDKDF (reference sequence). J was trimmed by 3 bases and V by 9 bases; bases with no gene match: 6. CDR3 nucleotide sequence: TGTGCCACTTCTACGACAGGGGGCTACGAGCAGTACTTC. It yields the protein CATSTTGGYEQYF.

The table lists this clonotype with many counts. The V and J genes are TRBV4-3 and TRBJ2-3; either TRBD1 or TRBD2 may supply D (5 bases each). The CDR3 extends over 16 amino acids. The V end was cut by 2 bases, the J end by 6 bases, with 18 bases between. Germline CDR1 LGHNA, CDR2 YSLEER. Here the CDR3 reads CASSQTPGPLVDTQYF. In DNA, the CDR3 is TGCGCCAGCAGCCAAACCCCGGGACCCTTAGTGGATACGCAGTATTTT.

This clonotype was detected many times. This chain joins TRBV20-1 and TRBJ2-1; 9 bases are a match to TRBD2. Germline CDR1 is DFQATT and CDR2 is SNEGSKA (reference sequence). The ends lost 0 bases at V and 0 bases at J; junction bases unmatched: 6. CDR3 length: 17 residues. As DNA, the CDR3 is TGCAGTGCTAGAGATCCCTATAGCGGGAGCTCCTACAATGAGCAGTTCTTC. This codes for CSARDPYSGSSYNEQFF.

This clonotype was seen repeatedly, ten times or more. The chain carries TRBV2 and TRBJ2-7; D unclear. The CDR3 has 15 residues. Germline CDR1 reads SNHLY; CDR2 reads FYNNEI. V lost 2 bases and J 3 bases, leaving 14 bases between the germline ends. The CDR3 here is CASSEYKGPLYEQYF. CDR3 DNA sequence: TGTGCCAGCAGTGAATATAAAGGCCCCCTCTACGAGCAGTACTTC.

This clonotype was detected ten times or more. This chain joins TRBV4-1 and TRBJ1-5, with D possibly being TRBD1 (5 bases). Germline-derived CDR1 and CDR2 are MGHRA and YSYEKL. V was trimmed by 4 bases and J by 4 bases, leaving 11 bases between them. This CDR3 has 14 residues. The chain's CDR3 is CASSRPGGNQPQHF. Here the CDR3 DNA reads TGCGCCAGCAGCCGTCCCGGGGGGAATCAGCCCCAGCATTTT.

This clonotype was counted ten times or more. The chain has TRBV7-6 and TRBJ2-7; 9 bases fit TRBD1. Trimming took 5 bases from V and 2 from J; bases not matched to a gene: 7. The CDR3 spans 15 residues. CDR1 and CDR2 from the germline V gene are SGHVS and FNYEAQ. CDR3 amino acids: CASSLGQGSTYEQYF. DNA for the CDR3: TGTGCCAGCAGCCTAGGACAGGGGAGCACCTACGAGCAGTACTTC.

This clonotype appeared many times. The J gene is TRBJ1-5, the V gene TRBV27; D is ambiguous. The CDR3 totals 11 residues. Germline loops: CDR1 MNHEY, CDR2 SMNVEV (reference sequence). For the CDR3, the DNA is TGTGGAATGCGGAGGAATCAGCCCCAGCATTTT. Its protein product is CGMRRNQPQHF.

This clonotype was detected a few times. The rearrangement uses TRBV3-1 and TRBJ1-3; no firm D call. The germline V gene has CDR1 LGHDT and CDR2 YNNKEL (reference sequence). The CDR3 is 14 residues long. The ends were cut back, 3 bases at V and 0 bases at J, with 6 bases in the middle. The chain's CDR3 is CASSQRSSGNTIYF. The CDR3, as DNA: TGTGCCAGCAGCCAGAGAAGCTCTGGAAACACCATATATTTT.

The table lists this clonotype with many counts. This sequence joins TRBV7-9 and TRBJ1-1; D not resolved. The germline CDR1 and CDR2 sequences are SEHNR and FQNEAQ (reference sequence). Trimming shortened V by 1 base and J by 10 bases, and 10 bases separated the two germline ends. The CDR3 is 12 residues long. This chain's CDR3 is CASSLDGVAAFF. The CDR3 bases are TGTGCCAGCAGCTTAGATGGGGTTGCAGCTTTCTTT.

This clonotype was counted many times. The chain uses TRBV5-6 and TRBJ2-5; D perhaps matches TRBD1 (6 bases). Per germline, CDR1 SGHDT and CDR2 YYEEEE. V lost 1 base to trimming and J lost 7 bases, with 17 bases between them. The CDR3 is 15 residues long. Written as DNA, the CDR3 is TGTGCCAGCAGCTTGTGGGGGCGCGGGTTCGGGACCCAGTACTTC. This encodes CASSLWGRGFGTQYF.

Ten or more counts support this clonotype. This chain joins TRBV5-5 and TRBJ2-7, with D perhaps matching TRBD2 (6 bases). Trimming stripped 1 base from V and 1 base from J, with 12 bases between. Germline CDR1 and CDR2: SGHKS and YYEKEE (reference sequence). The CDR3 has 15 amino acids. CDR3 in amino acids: CASSLTGGRSYEQYV. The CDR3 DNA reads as TGTGCCAGCAGCTTGACCGGGGGAAGGTCCTACGAGCAGTACGTC.

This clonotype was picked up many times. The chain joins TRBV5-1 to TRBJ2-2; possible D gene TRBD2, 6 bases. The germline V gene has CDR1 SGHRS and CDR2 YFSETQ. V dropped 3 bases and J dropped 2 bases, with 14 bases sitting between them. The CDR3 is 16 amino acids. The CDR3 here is CASSYTTSSNTGELFF. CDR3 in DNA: TGCGCCAGCAGCTACACGACTAGTTCAAACACCGGGGAGCTGTTTTTT.

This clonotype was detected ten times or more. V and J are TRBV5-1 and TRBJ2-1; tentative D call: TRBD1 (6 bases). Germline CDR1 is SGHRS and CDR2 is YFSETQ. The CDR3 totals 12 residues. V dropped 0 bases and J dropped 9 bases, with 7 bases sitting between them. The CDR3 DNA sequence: TGCGCCAGCAGCTTGGTAGGGGGTGAGCAGTTCTTC. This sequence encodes CASSLVGGEQFF.

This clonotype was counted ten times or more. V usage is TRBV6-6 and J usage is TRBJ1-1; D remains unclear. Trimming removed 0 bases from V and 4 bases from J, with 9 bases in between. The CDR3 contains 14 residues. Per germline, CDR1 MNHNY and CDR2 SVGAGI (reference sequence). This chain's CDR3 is CASSYSVGPTEAFF. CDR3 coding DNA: TGTGCCAGCAGTTACTCGGTAGGGCCCACTGAAGCTTTCTTT.

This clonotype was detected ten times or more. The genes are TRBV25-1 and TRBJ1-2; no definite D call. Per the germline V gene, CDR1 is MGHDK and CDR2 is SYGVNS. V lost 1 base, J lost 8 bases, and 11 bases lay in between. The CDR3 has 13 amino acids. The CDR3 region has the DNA TGTGCCAGCAGTGAATGGGCAGGAGGAGGCTACACCTTC. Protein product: CASSEWAGGGYTF.

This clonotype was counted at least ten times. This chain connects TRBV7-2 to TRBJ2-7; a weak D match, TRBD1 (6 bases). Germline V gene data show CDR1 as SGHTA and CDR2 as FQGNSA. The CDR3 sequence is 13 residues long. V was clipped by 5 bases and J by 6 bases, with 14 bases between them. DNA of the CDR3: TGTGCCAGCAGCCCAGGGGTAGGGCGCGAGCAGTACGTC. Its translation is CASSPGVGREQYV.

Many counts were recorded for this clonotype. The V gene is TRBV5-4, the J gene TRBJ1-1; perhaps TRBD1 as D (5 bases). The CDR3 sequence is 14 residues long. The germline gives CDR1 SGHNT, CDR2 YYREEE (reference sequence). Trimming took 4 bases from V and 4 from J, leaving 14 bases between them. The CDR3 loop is CASSPGRDRTEAFF. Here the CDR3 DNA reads TGTGCCAGCAGCCCAGGGAGGGATCGCACTGAAGCTTTCTTT.